Given below is one T cell receptor (beta chain) in context. The sample is drawn from a study of CD8 T cells in Susac syndrome. The RNA, roughly 0.45 to 1 ug, was put through reverse transcription using random hexamers. Amplification of the TCR beta CDR3 was carried out by immunoSEQ multiplex PCR, which spanned a total of 54 Vbeta and 13 Jbeta segments. Each CDR3 protein is one row after TCRdb ran MiXCR on the immunoSEQ multiplex PCR reads. The repertoire holds around 200,000 distinct CDR3 sequences, with roughly 96% as singletons. The length of the CDR3 is 15 residues. The V gene's germline CDR1 is LNHDA and CDR2 SQIVND (reference sequence). Trimming removed 5 bases from V and 0 bases from J, with 12 bases in between. CD8+ and CD4+ T cells circulating in blood were sequenced for TCR beta. Matched for age and sex, the controls were healthy donors. Negative isolation was used for CD8+ and CD4+ T cells, and FACS enrichment was applied to TEMRA cells.

The TCR was taken from a human donor in good health. The sample was CD4+ T cells from PBMCs. The V gene is TRBV19, the J gene TRBJ2-3; D is unclear. In DNA form, the CDR3 reads TGTGCCAGTAGTCTGCGGCTCCTTAGCACAGATACGCAGTATTTT. It is translated as CASSLRLLSTDTQYF.